Presented here are 4 T cell receptor beta chains from one specimen sequenced in a study of cytomegalovirus exposure and HLA in healthy donors. PCR amplification relied on 60 Vbeta primers (plus 13 Jbeta primers). The table came from immunoSEQ multiplex PCR; TCRdb's copy has only in-frame clones and leaves some out. The sample lists 100,000 to 150,000 clones; 60% to 80% were seen once. The sequenced material came from PBMCs. These TCRs come from a male donor in good health and CMV-seronegative.

The V gene is TRBV28, the J gene TRBJ2-7; no definite D call. Trimming pared 4 bases from V and 9 bases from J, leaving 10 bases between. CDR1 MDHEN and CDR2 SYDVKM come from the germline V gene. The CDR3 covers 11 residues. CDR3 sequence reads: CASSSPPGQYF. The CDR3 region has the DNA TGTGCCAGCAGTTCCCCCCCCGGGCAGTACTTC. Using reference TRBV28 and TRBJ2-7 for the parts outside the CDR3, the full variable domain is DVKVTQSSRYLVKRTGEKVFLECVQDMDHENMFWYRQDPGLGLRLIYFSYDVKMKEKGDIPEGYSVSREKKERFSLILESASTNQTSMYLCASSSPPGQYFGPGTRLTVT.

This clone is a singleton in its sample. The V call is TRBV5-4, the J call TRBJ1-2; no reliable D call. This CDR3 comprises 12 residues. Between the trimmed V and J ends, which lost 0 bases and 8 bases, there was a span of 8 bases. Per the germline V gene, CDR1 is SGHNT and CDR2 is YYREEE (reference sequence). Written as DNA, the CDR3 is TGTGCCAGCAGCTTGGAGCGGGAAGGCTACACCTTC. Translated: CASSLEREGYTF.

The chain recombines TRBV11-2 with TRBJ1-1; D gene unclear. This CDR3 contains 15 residues. V lost 1 base and J lost 2, with 11 bases in between. The germline gives CDR1 SGHAT, CDR2 FQNNGV. The CDR3 spells CASSLVSGYNTEAFF. CDR3 bases: TGTGCCAGCAGCTTAGTCTCGGGATATAACACTGAAGCTTTCTTT.

V and J are TRBV5-6 and TRBJ1-6, with no clear D. CDR1 is SGHDT, CDR2 YYEEEE, per germline. This CDR3 region has 12 residues. V was clipped by 3 bases and J by 7 bases, with 5 bases between them. CDR3 sequence reads: CASSSLNSPLHF. CDR3 DNA: TGTGCCAGCAGCTCCTTGAATTCACCCCTCCACTTT.